A single sample is the source of the 21 T cell receptor beta chains below, sequenced in a study of T cell repertoires in cytomegalovirus infection (dated by TCRdb to the late 2010s). The run used an Illumina HiSeq 1500. TCRdb trimmed public reads at Q25 via fastp, called clones via MiXCR and kept in-frame beta chains. Rows merge per CDR3 protein into single entries with the most common DNA and genes. This sample has a few hundred thousand distinct CDR3 sequences in its table, and 9% to 9.5% of those were observed once. Together, the top ten hold 4.3% of the sample. The sequenced sample consisted of PBMCs. Receptor source: a human donor in good health (CMV status not recorded). Some clones in this sample may be carry-over from other donors' samples.

The chain carries TRBV2 and TRBJ2-7; maybe TRBD1 (5 bases). The germline gives CDR1 SNHLY, CDR2 FYNNEI. The V gene lost 3 bases and the J gene lost 0 bases, with 9 bases spanning the gap. The CDR3 is 14 amino acids. CDR3 DNA: TGTGCCAGCAGTGAGGACACGAGCTCCTACGAGCAGTACTTC. Its translation is CASSEDTSSYEQYF.

The V gene is TRBV3-1, the J gene TRBJ1-1; D not resolved. Germline-derived CDR1 and CDR2 are LGHDT and YNNKEL (reference sequence). V was cut by 0 bases and J by 0 bases, with 5 bases left in between. The CDR3 runs to 14 residues. CDR3: CASSQEIMNTEAFF. DNA of the CDR3: TGTGCCAGCAGCCAAGAGATTATGAACACTGAAGCTTTCTTT.

This clonotype showed up many times. The chain couples TRBV28 to TRBJ2-5; 9 positions match TRBD2. The CDR3 length is 17 residues. The germline V gene encodes CDR1 MDHEN and CDR2 SYDVKM. V dropped 3 bases and J dropped 5; count of bases not matched to a gene: 13. CDR3 DNA sequence: TGTGCCAGCAGTTTGATTAGCGGGAGACGGTCGGAGGAGACCCAGTACTTC. This gives the protein CASSLISGRRSEETQYF.

The chain has TRBV4-3 and TRBJ1-4, with no clear D. Germline loops: CDR1 LGHNA, CDR2 YSLEER. CDR3 length: 16 amino acids. V was pared by 4 bases and J by 2 bases, with 14 bases between. This chain's CDR3 is CASSPSTRSTNEKLFF. CDR3 DNA: TGCGCCAGCAGCCCGTCAACTAGGTCCACTAATGAAAAACTGTTTTTT.

This clonotype has at least ten counts. V gene TRBV7-2 combines with J gene TRBJ2-7, with 10 bases that match TRBD2. Germline CDR1 and CDR2: SGHTA and FQGNSA. V was clipped by 5 bases and J by 0 bases; unmatched bases: 4. CDR3 length equals 15 residues. The CDR3 reads CASSVLAGSSYEQYF. CDR3 coding DNA: TGTGCCAGCAGCGTACTAGCGGGGAGCTCCTACGAGCAGTACTTC.

This clonotype was detected many times. The CDR3 here is CASSLRQGTTGELFF. The CDR3 nucleotides are TGTGCCAGCAGCTTAAGACAGGGGACGACCGGGGAGCTGTTTTTT. The chain joins TRBV7-8 to TRBJ2-2; the match to TRBD1 covers 8 bases. J lost 5 bases, V lost 2 bases, and 4 bases had no gene match. Germline V gene data show CDR1 as SGHVS and CDR2 as FQNEAQ. This CDR3 contains 15 residues. Looking up the rest from reference TRBV7-8 and TRBJ2-2 gives the full variable domain: GAGVSQSPRYKVAKRGQDVALRCDPISGHVSLFWYQQALGQGPEFLTYFQNEAQLDKSGLPSDRFFAERPEGSVSTLKIQRTQQEDSAVYLCASSLRQGTTGELFFGEGSRLTVL.

This clonotype was counted at least ten times. The chain links TRBV7-2 to TRBJ1-1, with D unresolved. The V end was cut by 5 bases, the J end by 0 bases, with 10 bases between. The CDR3 is made up of 14 amino acids. Germline V gives CDR1 SGHTA, CDR2 FQGNSA. CDR3 in amino acids: CASSLSAMNTEAFF. CDR3 coding DNA: TGTGCCAGCAGCCTCAGTGCCATGAACACTGAAGCTTTCTTT.

Note on this clonotype: Mismatch with germline at one junction end may stem from a read error. The chain is built from TRBV12-3 or TRBV12-4 and TRBJ1-6; TRBD1 might be the D (5 bases). This CDR3 contains 11 residues. This CDR3 is CASSLRGQLDF. CDR3 in DNA: TGTGCCAGCAGTTTGCGGGGCCAACTTGACTTT.

The DNA of the CDR3 is TGTGCCTGCCGGCGGGCAGAAGCTAACTATGGCTACACCTTC. It encodes CACRRAEANYGYTF. This chain joins TRBV28 and TRBJ1-2; no firm D call. V was clipped by 11 bases and J by 0 bases, with 16 bases between them. From germline, CDR1 is MDHEN and CDR2 SYDVKM. The CDR3 extends over 14 amino acids.

V gene TRBV5-1 combines with J gene TRBJ1-1; D remains unclear. The V gene's germline CDR1 is SGHRS and CDR2 YFSETQ. The CDR3 extends over 16 amino acids. V gave up 1 base and J gave up 0 bases, with 13 bases separating them. The CDR3 region has the DNA TGCGCCAGCAGCTTGCAAGGGTCCGACCTGAACACTGAAGCTTTCTTT. Encoded protein: CASSLQGSDLNTEAFF.

The chain employs TRBV7-2 and TRBJ1-5, with 9 nucleotides matching TRBD1. The CDR3 spans 15 residues. CDR1 is SGHTA, CDR2 FQGNSA, per germline. V gave up 7 bases and J gave up 3 bases; unmatched junction bases: 7. The CDR3 region has the DNA TGTGCCAGCACCAGGGGACAGGGCAACAATCAGCCCCAGCATTTT. Protein product: CASTRGQGNNQPQHF. The whole variable domain, remainder taken from reference TRBV7-2 and TRBJ1-5, is GAGVSQSPSNKVTEKGKDVELRCDPISGHTALYWYRQSLGQGLEFLIYFQGNSAPDKSGLPSDRFSAERTGGSVSTLTIQRTQQEDSAVYLCASTRGQGNNQPQHFGDGTRLSIL.

Comment on this clonotype: A read error may produce the germline difference seen at one junction end. The V call is TRBV7-2, the J call TRBJ2-1; D gene ambiguous. CDR3 length equals 11 residues. From germline, CDR1 is SGHTA and CDR2 FQGNSA. The CDR3 coding sequence is TGTGCCGGCAGCTCATACGGTGAGCAGTTCTTC. Translated, it gives CAGSSYGEQFF.

This chain connects TRBV10-3 to TRBJ2-7, with D possibly being TRBD1 (5 bases). V was shortened by 6 bases and J by 1 base, with 10 bases between the two germline ends. The CDR3 contains 13 residues. Germline CDR1 is ENHRY and CDR2 is SYGVKD. The CDR3 DNA is TGTGCCATCAGACTCGACAGTTCCTACGAGCAGTACTTC. Amino acid sequence: CAIRLDSSYEQYF.

This clonotype was seen repeatedly, ten times or more. CDR3 protein: CASTPRGRGERNEQFF. The CDR3 DNA is TGTGCCAGCACGCCCCGGGGAAGGGGAGAGAGGAATGAGCAGTTCTTC. The rearrangement uses TRBV7-2 and TRBJ2-1; D may be TRBD1 or TRBD2 (5 bases each). The V end was cut by 7 bases, the J end by 7 bases, with 23 bases between. Per the germline V gene, CDR1 is SGHTA and CDR2 is FQGNSA. The CDR3 has 16 residues.

This clonotype was recorded many times. As DNA, the CDR3 is TGTGCCACCTCCCTCTCCGGGGGACGGGGAACTGAAGCTTTCTTT. Translating it yields CATSLSGGRGTEAFF. The V call is TRBV6-1, the J call TRBJ1-1; possibly TRBD1 for D (5 bases). Germline V gene sequence: CDR1 MNHNS, CDR2 SASEGT. V shed 10 bases and J shed 5 bases, with 23 bases lying between them. CDR3 length equals 15 residues.

This clonotype was seen many times. The V call is TRBV5-6, the J call TRBJ1-5; TRBD1 matches at 10 bases. The CDR3 sequence is 16 residues long. V shed 4 bases and J 6 bases; nucleotides not matched to a gene: 10. Germline lookup yields CDR1 SGHDT and CDR2 YYEEEE. The CDR3 DNA is TGTGCCAGCAGCCGTTCCGGGACAGGGGCAGGTCAGCCCCAGCATTTT. This sequence encodes CASSRSGTGAGQPQHF. The whole variable domain, remainder taken from reference TRBV5-6 and TRBJ1-5, is DAGVTQSPTHLIKTRGQQVTLRCSPKSGHDTVSWYQQALGQGPQFIFQYYEEEERQRGNFPDRFSGHQFPNYSSELNVNALLLGDSALYLCASSRSGTGAGQPQHFGDGTRLSIL.

This clonotype was detected ten times or more. J is TRBJ2-1 and V is TRBV12-3 or TRBV12-4; 10 positions agree with TRBD2. The CDR3 totals 15 residues. V shed 3 bases and J 8 bases; nucleotides not matched to a gene: 7. Written as DNA, the CDR3 is TGTGCCAGCAGTTTTGGGCTAGCGGGGGAATATGAGCAGTTCTTC. Protein sequence: CASSFGLAGEYEQFF.

V and J are TRBV6-5 and TRBJ1-2; 8 bases are shared with TRBD1. CDR3 length: 15 amino acids. V lost 8 bases to trimming and J lost 5 bases; unmatched junction nucleotides: 13. Germline CDR1 and CDR2: MNHEY and SVGAGI. The CDR3 sequence: CASGQGSGGEYGYTF. The CDR3 nucleotides read TGTGCCAGCGGACAGGGAAGTGGCGGAGAGTATGGCTACACCTTC.

This clonotype was detected many times. J is TRBJ2-3 and V is TRBV11-2; weak D call: TRBD2 (5 bases). Germline V gene data show CDR1 as SGHAT and CDR2 as FQNNGV. The V end was cut by 5 bases, the J end by 2 bases, with 14 bases between. The CDR3 has 15 residues. The CDR3 loop is CASSTLGLNTDTQYF. CDR3 coding DNA: TGTGCCAGCAGCACACTAGGGCTAAACACAGATACGCAGTATTTT.

This rearrangement joins TRBV6-1 to TRBJ2-1; D tentatively fits TRBD1 or TRBD2 (6 bases each). The germline V gene has CDR1 MNHNS and CDR2 SASEGT. The CDR3 extends over 15 amino acids. The V end lost 3 bases, the J end lost 4 bases, and 13 bases lay between the germline ends. CDR3 amino acids: CASSDKGGDYNEQFF. In DNA, the CDR3 is TGTGCCAGCAGTGATAAGGGGGGCGATTACAATGAGCAGTTCTTC.

This clonotype was seen at least ten times. V gene TRBV7-2 combines with J gene TRBJ2-5, with TRBD1 identical over 8 bases. The V segment lost 3 bases and the J segment 5 bases; nucleotides outside the gene matches: 5. Germline V gene lookup returns CDR1 SGHTA and CDR2 FQGNSA. CDR3 size: 14 residues. CDR3 sequence reads: CASSFLDRAETQYF. For the CDR3, the DNA is TGTGCCAGCAGCTTCCTGGACAGGGCGGAGACCCAGTACTTC. Complete variable domain (other parts from reference TRBV7-2 and TRBJ2-5): GAGVSQSPSNKVTEKGKDVELRCDPISGHTALYWYRQSLGQGLEFLIYFQGNSAPDKSGLPSDRFSAERTGGSVSTLTIQRTQQEDSAVYLCASSFLDRAETQYFGPGTRLLVL.